The 31 T cell receptor beta chains presented below share a single source sample, sequenced in a study of cytomegalovirus exposure and HLA in healthy donors. The study ran its PCR with 60 Vbeta and 13 Jbeta primers. Clones were sequenced by immunoSEQ multiplex PCR, and TCRdb holds only the in-frame ones, with some missing. The table lists some 140,000 clones, under 80% of them singletons. Sequenced: PBMCs. The receptors were sampled from a man aged 25-40 years in good health and CMV-seronegative.

V is TRBV29-1 and J is TRBJ1-1, with 8 bases matching TRBD1. The J segment lost 3 bases and the V segment lost 4 bases, leaving 7 bases of the junction unmatched. From germline, CDR1 is SQVTM and CDR2 ANQGSEA. The CDR3 has 14 amino acids. The CDR3: CSVVTGGPYTEAFF. For the CDR3, the DNA is TGCAGCGTTGTAACAGGGGGGCCATACACTGAAGCTTTCTTT.

The V gene is TRBV5-1, the J gene TRBJ2-7; D unresolved. Trimming cost V 0 bases and J 5 bases, with 9 bases left between them. The CDR3 extends over 13 amino acids. The germline gives CDR1 SGHRS, CDR2 YFSETQ. The CDR3 region has the DNA TGCGCCAGCAGCTTGGAAGTAGCTGACGAGCAGTACTTC. Residues: CASSLEVADEQYF.

This clone was picked up a small number of times. The rearrangement joins TRBV5-6 to TRBJ2-2; 8 bases are a match to TRBD1. Germline values: CDR1 SGHDT, CDR2 YYEEEE. Trimming cost V 3 bases and J 7 bases; bases outside gene matches: 17. The CDR3 spans 18 residues. The CDR3 loop is CASSSMSQGAHAGGELFF. The CDR3 DNA follows: TGTGCCAGCAGCTCCATGTCCCAGGGGGCCCACGCGGGCGGGGAGCTGTTTTTT.

The genes are TRBV5-6 and TRBJ2-1, with 10 bases that match TRBD1. V trimming: 0 bases; J trimming: 4 bases; junction bases outside the gene matches: 4. The CDR3 covers 16 residues. CDR1 and CDR2 from the germline V gene are SGHDT and YYEEEE. The CDR3 here is CASSLETGGSYNEQFF. CDR3 nucleotides: TGTGCCAGCAGCTTGGAGACAGGGGGCAGTTACAATGAGCAGTTCTTC.

The J gene is TRBJ2-7, the V gene TRBV5-4; TRBD1 agrees at 11 bases. CDR1 and CDR2 from the germline V gene are SGHNT and YYREEE (reference sequence). V lost 3 bases to trimming and J lost 6 bases; unmatched junction nucleotides: 5. The CDR3 has 14 amino acids. The CDR3 DNA reads TGTGCCAGCAGCTCTGGACAGGGGGCGGGCGAGCAGTACTTC. Amino acids: CASSSGQGAGEQYF.

The chain employs TRBV25-1 and TRBJ2-1, with D possibly TRBD2 on 6 matching bases. The ends were cut back, 8 bases at V and 9 bases at J, with 14 bases in the middle. This CDR3 comprises 12 residues. CDR1 is MGHDK and CDR2 is SYGVNS in the germline V gene. CDR3 nucleotides: TGTGCCAGCCGCGTGACTAGGACTGAGCAGTTCTTC. Translation gives CASRVTRTEQFF.

The V gene is TRBV19, the J gene TRBJ2-3; D remains ambiguous. Trimming removed 5 bases at V and 0 bases at J, with 18 bases between. CDR3 size: 17 residues. Germline V gives CDR1 LNHDA, CDR2 SQIVND (reference sequence). The CDR3 DNA reads TGTGCCAGTAGTTCCTCAAGACTCCCAAGGAGCACAGATACGCAGTATTTT. It yields the protein CASSSSRLPRSTDTQYF.

The rearrangement joins TRBV15 to TRBJ1-3; 8 bases align to TRBD1. This CDR3 spans 17 amino acids. CDR1 and CDR2 from the germline V gene are LNHNV and YYDKDF (reference sequence). Trimming took 3 bases from V and 0 from J; bases not matched to a gene: 7. This CDR3 reads CATSSYSRGLSGNTIYF. The CDR3 DNA reads as TGTGCCACCAGCAGTTATTCCAGGGGGCTCTCTGGAAACACCATATATTTT.

The V call is TRBV2, the J call TRBJ1-2, with 8 bases fitting TRBD1. The CDR3 is made up of 13 amino acids. The trim removed 6 bases at V and 7 bases at J, leaving 7 bases unmatched. In germline, CDR1 is SNHLY, CDR2 FYNNEI. CDR3 sequence: CASSLGQGSGYTF. CDR3 sequence (DNA): TGTGCCAGCAGCCTAGGACAGGGAAGTGGCTACACCTTC. Full variable domain (remainder filled in from reference TRBV2 and TRBJ1-2): EPEVTQTPSHQVTQMGQEVILRCVPISNHLYFYWYRQILGQKVEFLVSFYNNEISEKSEIFDDQFSVERPDGSNFTLKIRSTKLEDSAMYFCASSLGQGSGYTFGSGTRLTVV.

J is TRBJ2-3 and V is TRBV28; 7 bases are a match to TRBD2. CDR3 length: 15 amino acids. Trimming removed 2 bases from V and 3 bases from J; junction bases left unmatched: 5. Germline V lookup: CDR1 MDHEN, CDR2 SYDVKM. The CDR3: CASSLTGGRTDTQYF. DNA of the CDR3: TGTGCCAGCAGTTTAACGGGGGGTAGGACAGATACGCAGTATTTT.

This rearrangement joins TRBV5-6 to TRBJ1-3; TRBD1 matches at 9 bases. CDR3 size: 13 residues. With V trimmed by 4 bases and J by 10 bases, 6 bases remained unmatched. Germline V gene data show CDR1 as SGHDT and CDR2 as YYEEEE. The CDR3 here is CASSKTGGRTIYF. CDR3 DNA: TGTGCCAGCAGCAAAACAGGGGGCAGAACCATATATTTT.

The CDR3 nucleotides are TGTGCCAGCAGCGCGGGGACAGGGGACGATACGCAGTATTTT. Protein: CASSAGTGDDTQYF. The V call is TRBV9, the J call TRBJ2-3; 10 bases match TRBD1. The CDR3 length is 14 residues. In germline, CDR1 is SGDLS, CDR2 YYNGEE. The V and J ends lost 3 bases and 6 bases, in that order; junction bases with no gene match: 4.

V usage is TRBV30 and J usage is TRBJ2-5; TRBD2 agrees at 7 bases. The CDR3 has 12 amino acids. The germline V gene has CDR1 GTSNPN and CDR2 SVGIG (reference sequence). The ends lost 5 bases at V and 4 bases at J; junction bases unmatched: 4. In DNA form, the CDR3 reads TGTGCCTGGGGCGGGGGTGGAGAGACCCAGTACTTC. Protein product: CAWGGGGETQYF.

The V call is TRBV1, the J call TRBJ1-5; the D call of TRBD1 is as the table states it, not checked on the DNA. TRBV1 is deemed a pseudogene. This CDR3 contains 16 residues. The CDR3 sequence: CTSKDRGPLDYQPQHF. The CDR3 nucleotides are TGCACCAGCAAGGACAGGGGTCCTCTGGATTATCAGCCCCAGCATTTT.

The J gene is TRBJ2-3, the V gene TRBV5-1; 7 bases match TRBD2. Germline CDR1 is SGHRS and CDR2 is YFSETQ. J gave up 4 bases and V 2 bases, and 4 bases lay outside the gene matches. The CDR3 is 14 residues long. Written as DNA, the CDR3 is TGCGCCAGCAGCTTCGAAGCGGGATCAGATACGCAGTATTTT. This codes for CASSFEAGSDTQYF.

The rearrangement uses TRBV5-1 and TRBJ1-4, with 8 bases aligning to TRBD1. The V segment lost 4 bases and the J segment 8 bases; nucleotides outside the gene matches: 7. The CDR3 runs 14 residues. Germline loops: CDR1 SGHRS, CDR2 YFSETQ. The CDR3: CASSPQTGDEKLFF. The CDR3 region has the DNA TGCGCCAGCAGCCCCCAGACAGGGGACGAAAAACTGTTTTTT.

The chain couples TRBV5-6 to TRBJ2-5; D possibly corresponds to TRBD1 (6 bases). V gave up 3 bases and J gave up 3 bases, with 12 bases separating them. Germline-derived CDR1 and CDR2 are SGHDT and YYEEEE. The CDR3 extends over 14 amino acids. In DNA form, the CDR3 reads TGTGCCAGCAGCTCCCCGACAGGAAAAGAGACCCAGTACTTC. This gives the protein CASSSPTGKETQYF.

This chain connects TRBV13 to TRBJ1-1; TRBD1 is a possible D gene (6 bases). The CDR3 has 17 amino acids. V was shortened by 0 bases and J by 0 bases, with 14 bases between the two germline ends. Per germline, CDR1 PRHDT and CDR2 FYEKMQ (reference sequence). CDR3 DNA: TGTGCCAGCAGCTTAGGGCAGGGGAGTAGGATGAACACTGAAGCTTTCTTT. Translation: CASSLGQGSRMNTEAFF.

The chain uses TRBV28 and TRBJ2-1; D not certain. CDR1 and CDR2 (germline): MDHEN, SYDVKM. V gave up 6 bases and J gave up 9 bases, with 15 bases separating them. The CDR3 is 13 amino acids. The CDR3 sequence: CASSSPLAREQFF. The CDR3 nucleotides are TGTGCCAGCAGCTCACCTTTGGCCCGTGAGCAGTTCTTC. The entire variable domain, with the rest obtained from reference TRBV28 and TRBJ2-1, is as follows: DVKVTQSSRYLVKRTGEKVFLECVQDMDHENMFWYRQDPGLGLRLIYFSYDVKMKEKGDIPEGYSVSREKKERFSLILESASTNQTSMYLCASSSPLAREQFFGPGTRLTVL.

The rearrangement links TRBV9 to TRBJ2-7, with 10 bases matching TRBD1. The V and J ends lost 4 bases and 5 bases, in that order; junction bases with no gene match: 12. Per the germline V gene, CDR1 is SGDLS and CDR2 is YYNGEE. This CDR3 is 16 amino acids long. DNA of the CDR3: TGTGCCAGCAGCACGAGCCGGGACAGGGGTATGAACGAGCAGTACTTC. This gives the protein CASSTSRDRGMNEQYF.

The chain joins TRBV2 to TRBJ1-2; no definite D call. The CDR3 has 13 amino acids. With 4 bases removed from V and 1 base from J, the gap between germline ends came to 7 bases. CDR1 is SNHLY, CDR2 FYNNEI, per germline. The CDR3 nucleotides are TGTGCCAGCAGTGCTGGGCTTAACTATGGCTACACCTTC. Its protein product is CASSAGLNYGYTF.

This clone occurred once. V gene TRBV5-6 combines with J gene TRBJ2-1; 9 nucleotides match TRBD1. This CDR3 is 16 amino acids long. V lost 0 bases to trimming and J lost 2 bases; unmatched junction nucleotides: 3. Germline CDR1 and CDR2: SGHDT and YYEEEE. CDR3 DNA: TGTGCCAGCAGCTTGGACGGGACAGGGCCCTACAATGAGCAGTTCTTC. This gives the protein CASSLDGTGPYNEQFF.

V usage is TRBV29-1 and J usage is TRBJ2-2; 9 nucleotides agree with TRBD2. Trimming cost V 2 bases and J 2 bases; bases outside gene matches: 3. The CDR3 has 15 amino acids. Germline-derived CDR1 and CDR2 are SQVTM and ANQGSEA. In DNA, the CDR3 is TGCAGCGTTGAAATAGCGGGGGTAAACACCGGGGAGCTGTTTTTT. Translation gives CSVEIAGVNTGELFF.

The chain couples TRBV5-4 to TRBJ2-7; TRBD1 aligns across 7 bases. Trimming took 6 bases from V and 2 from J; bases not matched to a gene: 11. The CDR3 is 15 residues long. CDR1 is SGHNT, CDR2 YYREEE, per germline (reference sequence). This CDR3 is CASTGRQGEAYEQYF. CDR3 DNA sequence: TGTGCCAGCACCGGCAGACAGGGAGAGGCCTACGAGCAGTACTTC.

This chain connects TRBV7-3 to TRBJ2-2, with 14 nucleotides matching TRBD2. Germline CDR1 reads SGHTA; CDR2 reads FQGTGA. This CDR3 spans 17 amino acids. J gave up 5 bases and V 5 bases, and 7 bases lay outside the gene matches. CDR3 in amino acids: CASSATSGGAFTGELFF. As DNA, the CDR3 is TGTGCCAGCAGCGCGACTAGCGGGGGGGCCTTTACCGGGGAGCTGTTTTTT. Full variable domain (rest looked up from reference TRBV7-3 and TRBJ2-2): GAGVSQTPSNKVTEKGKYVELRCDPISGHTALYWYRQSLGQGPEFLIYFQGTGAADDSGLPNDRFFAVRPEGSVSTLKIQRTERGDSAVYLCASSATSGGAFTGELFFGEGSRLTVL.

The rearrangement uses TRBV6-1 and TRBJ2-7; D gene ambiguous. The V and J ends lost 6 bases and 3 bases respectively, with 6 bases between them. Germline assignment: CDR1 MNHNS and CDR2 SASEGT. The length of the CDR3 is 11 residues. The CDR3 coding sequence is TGTGCCAGCAGAGGAGACTACGAGCAGTACTTC. Translation gives CASRGDYEQYF.

The rearrangement uses TRBV25-1 and TRBJ2-7; 7 nucleotides agree with TRBD2. The germline gives CDR1 MGHDK, CDR2 SYGVNS. The CDR3 runs 15 residues. V was clipped by 2 bases and J by 6 bases; unmatched bases: 10. Here the CDR3 DNA reads TGTGCCAGCAGTGAAATGGCGGGGGTAGGATCCGAGCAGTACTTC. It yields the protein CASSEMAGVGSEQYF.

V gene TRBV21-1 combines with J gene TRBJ2-7; no check of the table's D call, TRBD2, against the DNA was made. TRBV21-1 constitutes a pseudogene. CDR3 length equals 15 residues. CDR3 coding DNA: TGTGCCAGCTCATACGGTGGGGGGTCCCCCTACGAGCAGTACTTC. The encoded protein is CASSYGGGSPYEQYF.

The V call is TRBV27, the J call TRBJ2-2; TRBD1 is a possible D gene (5 bases). This CDR3 is 16 amino acids long. V lost 6 bases to trimming and J lost 1 base, with 15 bases between them. Germline V CDR1 and CDR2: MNHEY, SMNVEV (reference sequence). DNA for the CDR3: TGTGCCAGCAGCCCCGGCTACGGACAGAACACCGGGGAGCTGTTTTTT. It is translated as CASSPGYGQNTGELFF.

The chain carries TRBV27 and TRBJ2-3; possible D gene TRBD1, 6 bases. From germline, CDR1 is MNHEY and CDR2 SMNVEV (reference sequence). There are 15 residues in the CDR3. The ends were cut back, 2 bases at V and 1 base at J, with 10 bases in the middle. The CDR3 here is CASSLEGVGTDTQYF. CDR3 DNA: TGTGCCAGCAGTTTAGAGGGGGTGGGCACAGATACGCAGTATTTT.

The chain uses TRBV6-1 and TRBJ2-7, with D perhaps matching TRBD2 (6 bases). Germline lookup yields CDR1 MNHNS and CDR2 SASEGT. CDR3 length: 13 residues. Trimming removed 4 bases at V and 2 bases at J, with 9 bases between. The CDR3 protein is CASSGGVTYEQYF. The CDR3 bases are TGTGCCAGCAGTGGGGGGGTTACCTACGAGCAGTACTTC.